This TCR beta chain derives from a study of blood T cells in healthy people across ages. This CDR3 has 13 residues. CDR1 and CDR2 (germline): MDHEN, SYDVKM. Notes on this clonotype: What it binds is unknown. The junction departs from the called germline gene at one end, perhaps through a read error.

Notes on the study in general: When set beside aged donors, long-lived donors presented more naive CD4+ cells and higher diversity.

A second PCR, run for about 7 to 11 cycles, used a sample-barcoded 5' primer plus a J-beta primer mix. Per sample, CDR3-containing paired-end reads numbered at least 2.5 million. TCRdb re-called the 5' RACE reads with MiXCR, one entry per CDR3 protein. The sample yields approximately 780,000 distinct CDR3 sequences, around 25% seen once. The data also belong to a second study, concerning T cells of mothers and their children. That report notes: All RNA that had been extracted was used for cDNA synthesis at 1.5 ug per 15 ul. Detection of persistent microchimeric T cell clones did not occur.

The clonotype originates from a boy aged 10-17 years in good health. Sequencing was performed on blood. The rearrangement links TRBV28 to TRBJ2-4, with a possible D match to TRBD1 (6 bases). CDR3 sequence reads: CATTQGTKNIQYF. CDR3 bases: TGTGCCACCACCCAGGGGACCAAAAACATCCAGTACTTC.